A selection of T cell receptor beta chains follows, all from one sample in a study of blood T cell repertoires in COVID-19. Sequenced by immunoSEQ multiplex PCR; TCRdb stores in-frame clones only, minus some. The sample gives 100,000 or so clones, around 81% of which show up once; less than 45% is in the top ten. The sequencing input was peripheral blood. The receptors here all came from a man of 80 years or more with acute or convalescent COVID-19. CDR3s include the opening cysteine and the closing phenylalanine or tryptophan. The order of the fields is CDR3 protein, CDR3 DNA, J gene, D gene, V gene, clone size. The D gene is left open where the match is weak. Clone size is stated in some rows and not others, as once, few, many or a class when expanded.

cdr3_aa: CASSLPPGTEAFF
cdr3_nt: TGTGCCAGCAGTTTACCCCCGGGTACTGAAGCTTTCTTT
j_call: TRBJ1-1
d_call: -
v_call: TRBV28
clone_size: -

cdr3_aa: CASSKWEGTHEQYF
cdr3_nt: TGTGCCAGCAGCAAGTGGGAGGGCACCCACGAGCAGTACTTC
j_call: TRBJ2-7
d_call: TRBD2
v_call: TRBV7-8
clone_size: -

cdr3_aa: CASSLAAGKGEKLFF
cdr3_nt: TGTGCCAGCAGCTTAGCGGCCGGGAAGGGTGAAAAACTGTTTTTT
j_call: TRBJ1-4
d_call: -
v_call: TRBV7-9
clone_size: -

cdr3_aa: CASSPQGPGYTF
cdr3_nt: TGTGCCAGCAGCCCCCAGGGGCCTGGCTACACCTTC
j_call: TRBJ1-2
d_call: -
v_call: TRBV12-3/TRBV12-4
clone_size: -

cdr3_aa: CASSVLPGIQLGETQYF
cdr3_nt: TGCGCCAGCAGCGTTCTTCCCGGGATCCAGTTGGGGGAGACCCAGTACTTC
j_call: TRBJ2-5
d_call: -
v_call: TRBV5-1
clone_size: -

cdr3_aa: CASSPPISSGGNNEQFF
cdr3_nt: TGTGCCAGCTCACCACCGATTTCTAGCGGGGGCAACAATGAGCAGTTCTTC
j_call: TRBJ2-1
d_call: TRBD2
v_call: TRBV18
clone_size: -

cdr3_aa: CASSPITGARGTGELFF
cdr3_nt: TGTGCCAGCAGTCCAATTACAGGGGCGAGGGGCACCGGGGAGCTGTTTTTT
j_call: TRBJ2-2
d_call: TRBD1
v_call: TRBV7-9
clone_size: -

cdr3_aa: CSVSGTGGDQPQHF
cdr3_nt: TGCAGCGTCTCCGGGACAGGGGGCGATCAGCCCCAGCATTTT
j_call: TRBJ1-5
d_call: TRBD1
v_call: TRBV29-1
clone_size: few

cdr3_aa: CASSRTVNYGYTF
cdr3_nt: TGTGCCAGCAGTCGGACTGTTAACTATGGCTACACCTTC
j_call: TRBJ1-2
d_call: -
v_call: TRBV12-3/TRBV12-4
clone_size: few

cdr3_aa: CASSPTTGNYEQYF
cdr3_nt: TGTGCCAGCTCACCAACTACAGGGAACTACGAGCAGTACTTC
j_call: TRBJ2-7
d_call: -
v_call: TRBV18
clone_size: -

cdr3_aa: CASTADRPNTGELFF
cdr3_nt: TGCGCCAGCACCGCCGACAGACCGAACACCGGGGAGCTGTTTTTT
j_call: TRBJ2-2
d_call: -
v_call: TRBV5-1
clone_size: -

cdr3_aa: CASRRGGASTEAFF
cdr3_nt: TGTGCCAGCAGACGAGGGGGCGCGAGCACTGAAGCTTTCTTT
j_call: TRBJ1-1
d_call: TRBD1
v_call: TRBV5-6
clone_size: -

cdr3_aa: CASSPRTNYGYTF
cdr3_nt: TGTGCCAGCTCACCCAGGACTAACTATGGCTACACCTTC
j_call: TRBJ1-2
d_call: -
v_call: TRBV18
clone_size: -

cdr3_aa: CASSLRGTGNTIYF
cdr3_nt: TGTGCCAGCAGCTTAAGAGGGACTGGAAACACCATATATTTT
j_call: TRBJ1-3
d_call: -
v_call: TRBV7-9
clone_size: -

cdr3_aa: CASSYSGPNQPQHF
cdr3_nt: TGTGCCAGCAGTTACTCGGGGCCCAATCAGCCCCAGCATTTT
j_call: TRBJ1-5
d_call: -
v_call: TRBV6-6
clone_size: many

cdr3_aa: CASSPSGTSSYEQYF
cdr3_nt: TGCGCCAGCAGTCCTAGCGGGACGAGCTCCTACGAGCAGTACTTC
j_call: TRBJ2-7
d_call: TRBD2
v_call: TRBV5-1
clone_size: -

cdr3_aa: CASSKGLAGGSDTQYF
cdr3_nt: TGTGCTAGCAGCAAGGGACTAGCGGGAGGCTCGGATACGCAGTATTTT
j_call: TRBJ2-3
d_call: TRBD2
v_call: TRBV7-7
clone_size: -

cdr3_aa: CASSVNYGYTF
cdr3_nt: TGTGCCAGCAGTGTAAACTATGGCTACACCTTC
j_call: TRBJ1-2
d_call: -
v_call: TRBV25-1
clone_size: -

cdr3_aa: CASRSGLFSDTQYF
cdr3_nt: TGTGCCAGCAGATCGGGACTTTTTTCCGATACGCAGTATTTT
j_call: TRBJ2-3
d_call: -
v_call: TRBV28
clone_size: -

cdr3_aa: CASSLAGGPNTGELFF
cdr3_nt: TGTGCCAGCAGCTTAGCAGGGGGACCTAACACCGGGGAGCTGTTTTTT
j_call: TRBJ2-2
d_call: -
v_call: TRBV7-9
clone_size: few

cdr3_aa: CASSQDVVTDTQYF
cdr3_nt: TGTGCCAGCAGCCAAGATGTAGTCACAGATACGCAGTATTTT
j_call: TRBJ2-3
d_call: -
v_call: TRBV3-1/TRBV3-2
clone_size: -

cdr3_aa: CASSSPRYEQYF
cdr3_nt: TGTGCCAGCAGTTCCCCCAGGTACGAGCAGTACTTC
j_call: TRBJ2-7
d_call: -
v_call: TRBV28
clone_size: -

cdr3_aa: CASSLGSYGYTF
cdr3_nt: TGTGCCAGCAGTTTGGGCAGCTATGGCTACACCTTC
j_call: TRBJ1-2
d_call: -
v_call: TRBV28
clone_size: -

cdr3_aa: CASREGQLIENIQYF
cdr3_nt: TGTGCCAGTAGGGAGGGACAGCTTATTGAAAACATTCAGTACTTC
j_call: TRBJ2-4
d_call: -
v_call: TRBV19
clone_size: few

cdr3_aa: CASGDSNEKLFF
cdr3_nt: TGTGCCAGCGGGGACTCAAATGAAAAACTGTTTTTT
j_call: TRBJ1-4
d_call: -
v_call: TRBV7-9
clone_size: -

cdr3_aa: CASSYSRTGENIQYF
cdr3_nt: TGTGCCAGCAGTTACTCGAGGACAGGGGAAAACATTCAGTACTTC
j_call: TRBJ2-4
d_call: TRBD1
v_call: TRBV6-5
clone_size: -